This entry lists 5 T cell receptor beta chains sequenced from one sample in a study of technical replicates of blood from a few donors. Using immunoSEQ multiplex PCR, the repertoire was profiled, and TCRdb retains in-frame clones only, with some absent. The sample shows tens of thousands of clones, approximately 95% of them seen only once. Sequences were obtained from T cells isolated from PBMCs. The receptors originated from a human donor in good health.

The J gene is TRBJ2-5, the V gene TRBV5-4; 11 bases are shared with TRBD1. CDR1 and CDR2 (germline): SGHNT, YYREEE (reference sequence). The junction had 6 bases not matched to a gene; V was cut back by 4 bases and J by 4 bases. CDR3 length: 15 amino acids. Here the CDR3 DNA reads TGTGCCAGCAGCCCCGGGACAGGGGGAATAGAGACCCAGTACTTC. Translation: CASSPGTGGIETQYF.

This chain links TRBV27 with TRBJ1-2; 10 nucleotides line up with TRBD1. CDR1 and CDR2 from the germline V gene are MNHEY and SMNVEV (reference sequence). The CDR3 runs to 15 residues. V gave up 6 bases and J gave up 4 bases; unmatched junction bases: 8. Here the CDR3 DNA reads TGTGCCAGCAGCCTTTCAGGGACAGGGGCCTATGGCTACACCTTC. This encodes CASSLSGTGAYGYTF.

The CDR3, as DNA: TGTGCCTGGAGCCTCAGGGACTACCGGATTGCTGAGCAGTTCTTC. Translated, it gives CAWSLRDYRIAEQFF. The V gene is TRBV30, the J gene TRBJ2-1; the match to TRBD2 covers 7 bases. Looked up from germline, CDR1 is GTSNPN and CDR2 is SVGIG (reference sequence). CDR3 size: 15 residues. Trimming took 3 bases from V and 9 from J; bases not matched to a gene: 14. Full variable domain (rest looked up from reference TRBV30 and TRBJ2-1): SQTIHQWPATLVQPVGSPLSLECTVEGTSNPNLYWYRQAAGRGLQLLFYSVGIGQISSEVPQNLSASRPQDRQFILSSKKLLLSDSGFYLCAWSLRDYRIAEQFFGPGTRLTVL.

This chain connects TRBV30 to TRBJ1-2; TRBD1 matches at 11 bases. The germline V gene encodes CDR1 GTSNPN and CDR2 SVGIG (reference sequence). The junction had 7 bases not matched to a gene; V was cut back by 5 bases and J by 8 bases. The CDR3 length is 13 residues. The CDR3 nucleotides are TGTGCCTGGGGCCCGGGACAGGGGGACGGCTACACCTTC. Translation: CAWGPGQGDGYTF.

The chain has TRBV7-8 and TRBJ1-3, with D uncertain. The CDR3 contains 18 residues. Germline V gene data show CDR1 as SGHVS and CDR2 as FQNEAQ. Trimming stripped 5 bases from V and 0 bases from J, with 20 bases between. The CDR3 bases are TGTGCCAGCAGCCGGTCGTCGGGCGGTGGGAGCTCTGGAAACACCATATATTTT. Its protein product is CASSRSSGGGSSGNTIYF.